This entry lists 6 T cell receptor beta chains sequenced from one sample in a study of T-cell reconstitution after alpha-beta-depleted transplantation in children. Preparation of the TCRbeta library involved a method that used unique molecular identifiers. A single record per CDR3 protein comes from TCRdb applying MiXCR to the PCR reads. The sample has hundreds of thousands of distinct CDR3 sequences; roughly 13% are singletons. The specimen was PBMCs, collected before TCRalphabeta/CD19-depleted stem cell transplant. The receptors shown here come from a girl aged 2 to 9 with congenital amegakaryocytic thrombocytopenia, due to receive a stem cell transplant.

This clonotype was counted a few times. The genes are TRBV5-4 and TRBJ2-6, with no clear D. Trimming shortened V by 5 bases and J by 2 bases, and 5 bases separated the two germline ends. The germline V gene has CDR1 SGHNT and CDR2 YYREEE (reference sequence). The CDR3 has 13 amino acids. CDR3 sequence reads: CASRSTGANVLTF. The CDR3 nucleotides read TGTGCCAGCAGGTCTACTGGGGCCAACGTCCTGACTTTC.

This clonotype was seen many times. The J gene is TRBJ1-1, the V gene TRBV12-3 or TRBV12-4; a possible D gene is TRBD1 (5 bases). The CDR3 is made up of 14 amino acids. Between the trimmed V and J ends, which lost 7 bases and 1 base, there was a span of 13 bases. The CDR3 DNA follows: TGTGCCAGCAACTTGTACGGGGGGAACACTGAAGCTTTCTTT. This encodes CASNLYGGNTEAFF.

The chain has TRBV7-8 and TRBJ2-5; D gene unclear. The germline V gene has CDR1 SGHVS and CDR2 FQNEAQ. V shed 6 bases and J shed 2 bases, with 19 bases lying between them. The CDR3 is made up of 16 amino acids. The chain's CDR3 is CASRARSAPQQETQYF. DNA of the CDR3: TGTGCCAGCAGAGCCAGGTCCGCGCCTCAACAAGAGACCCAGTACTTC.

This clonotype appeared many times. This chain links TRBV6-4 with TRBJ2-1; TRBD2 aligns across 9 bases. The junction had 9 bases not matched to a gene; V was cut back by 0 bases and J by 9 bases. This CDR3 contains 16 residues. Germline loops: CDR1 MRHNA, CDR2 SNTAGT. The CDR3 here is CASSDSALAGIGEQFF. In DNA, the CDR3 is TGTGCCAGCAGTGACTCGGCGCTAGCGGGAATAGGTGAGCAGTTCTTC.

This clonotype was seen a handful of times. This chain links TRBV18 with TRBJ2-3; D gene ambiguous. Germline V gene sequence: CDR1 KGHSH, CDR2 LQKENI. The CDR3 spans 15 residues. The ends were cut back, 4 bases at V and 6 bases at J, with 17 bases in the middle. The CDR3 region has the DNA TGTGCCAGCTCACGGATGAATGACGGCAAGGATACGCAGTATTTT. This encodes CASSRMNDGKDTQYF.

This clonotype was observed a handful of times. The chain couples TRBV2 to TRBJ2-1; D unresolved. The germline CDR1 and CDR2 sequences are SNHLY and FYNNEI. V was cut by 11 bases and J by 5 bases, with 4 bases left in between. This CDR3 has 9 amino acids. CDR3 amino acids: CACNNEQFF. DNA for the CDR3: TGTGCCTGCAACAATGAGCAGTTCTTC.